This passage covers 17 T cell receptor beta chains from one sample sequenced in a study of somatic mutations in cytotoxic T cells in rheumatoid arthritis. Produced via immunoSEQ multiplex PCR; TCRdb's table is partial and in-frame only. Of 20,000 or so clones listed, about 81% are singletons. Sequencing input: CD8+ T cells sorted from blood. Every receptor here comes from an adult with rheumatoid arthritis.

The chain employs TRBV7-6 and TRBJ2-2, with 9 bases matching TRBD2. The CDR3 totals 18 residues. Germline CDR1 is SGHVS and CDR2 is FNYEAQ. V lost 2 bases to trimming and J lost 6 bases; unmatched junction nucleotides: 13. The CDR3 is CASSLLGGGAGYSGELFF. Here the CDR3 DNA reads TGTGCCAGCAGCTTATTGGGCGGGGGGGCCGGTTACTCCGGGGAGCTGTTTTTT.

The chain links TRBV7-6 to TRBJ2-7, with 9 bases aligning to TRBD1. Germline V gene data show CDR1 as SGHVS and CDR2 as FNYEAQ. The length of the CDR3 is 15 residues. V dropped 5 bases and J dropped 2; count of bases not matched to a gene: 7. CDR3 nucleotides: TGTGCCAGCAGCGGACGGACAGGGGAGCCCTACGAGCAGTACTTC. This codes for CASSGRTGEPYEQYF.

In its sample, this clone was seen once. The rearrangement joins TRBV4-1 to TRBJ2-7; D perhaps matches TRBD1 (6 bases). The CDR3 extends over 17 amino acids. V gave up 0 bases and J gave up 4 bases, with 19 bases separating them. Germline V gives CDR1 MGHRA, CDR2 YSYEKL. The CDR3 reads CASSQDGAAGQRYEQYF. The CDR3 bases are TGCGCCAGCAGCCAAGATGGGGCAGCAGGACAGAGGTACGAGCAGTACTTC.

In its sample, this clone was seen once. The CDR3, as DNA: TGTGCCAGCAGCTTGGGGGGTGACAGTGAGATTGCTACTGAAGCTTTCTTT. Amino acid sequence: CASSLGGDSEIATEAFF. V and J are TRBV5-5 and TRBJ1-1, with a weak D call TRBD1 (5 bases). Germline lookup yields CDR1 SGHKS and CDR2 YYEKEE (reference sequence). V gave up 0 bases and J gave up 5 bases, with 20 bases separating them. The CDR3 runs to 17 residues.

The J gene is TRBJ2-7, the V gene TRBV4-2; weak D call: TRBD2 (6 bases). The V and J ends lost 1 base and 2 bases respectively, with 12 bases between them. CDR1 is LGHNA, CDR2 YNFKEQ, per germline. This CDR3 has 15 amino acids. CDR3 in DNA: TGTGCCAGCAGCCAAGTCGGGGACTTACCCTACGAGCAGTACTTC. Encoded protein: CASSQVGDLPYEQYF.

This clone has a single count. This chain uses TRBV7-6 with TRBJ2-2; D might be TRBD2 (5 bases). Between the trimmed V and J ends, which lost 5 bases and 6 bases, there was a span of 10 bases. From germline, CDR1 is SGHVS and CDR2 FNYEAQ. The CDR3 loop spans 13 amino acids. CDR3 protein: CASSPLEAGELFF. The DNA of the CDR3 is TGTGCCAGCAGCCCCCTGGAGGCCGGGGAGCTGTTTTTT.

V and J are TRBV12-5 and TRBJ2-1; TRBD1 might be the D (6 bases). CDR1 and CDR2 (germline): LGHNT, FRNRAP. Trimming cost V 3 bases and J 0 bases, with 15 bases left between them. The CDR3 length is 17 residues. CDR3 loop: CASGFRTDDSSYNEQFF. In DNA, the CDR3 is TGTGCTAGTGGTTTTAGGACAGACGACAGCTCCTACAATGAGCAGTTCTTC. Together with reference TRBV12-5 and TRBJ2-1, the CDR3 gives the full variable domain: DARVTQTPRHKVTEMGQEVTMRCQPILGHNTVFWYRQTMMQGLELLAYFRNRAPLDDSGMPKDRFSAEMPDATLATLKIQPSEPRDSAVYFCASGFRTDDSSYNEQFFGPGTRLTVL.

V and J are TRBV19 and TRBJ2-7; TRBD1 aligns across 7 bases. The CDR3 is 14 residues long. Germline lookup yields CDR1 LNHDA and CDR2 SQIVND (reference sequence). V was pared by 5 bases and J by 3 bases, with 7 bases of the junction left unmatched. As DNA, the CDR3 is TGTGCCAGTAGTCACCGGGACAGTATCTACGAGCAGTACTTC. As protein: CASSHRDSIYEQYF. Full variable domain (remainder filled in from reference TRBV19 and TRBJ2-7): DGGITQSPKYLFRKEGQNVTLSCEQNLNHDAMYWYRQDPGQGLRLIYYSQIVNDFQKGDIAEGYSVSREKKESFPLTVTSAQKNPTAFYLCASSHRDSIYEQYFGPGTRLTVT.

This clone has just one count. CDR3 nucleotides: TGTGCCACCAGCAGACCCCCCACCGGGGAGCTGTTTTTT. As protein: CATSRPPTGELFF. The chain is built from TRBV15 and TRBJ2-2; D is unresolved. CDR3 length equals 13 residues. The V end lost 2 bases, the J end lost 4 bases, and 5 bases lay between the germline ends. Germline-derived CDR1 and CDR2 are LNHNV and YYDKDF (reference sequence).

The chain combines TRBV21-1 with TRBJ2-7; no check of the table's D call, TRBD1, against the DNA was made. TRBV21-1 constitutes a pseudogene. The CDR3 consists of 14 residues. CDR3 amino acids: CASTDRGRNNEQYF. The CDR3 region has the DNA TGTGCCAGCACCGACAGGGGCAGGAACAACGAGCAGTACTTC.

In nucleotides, the CDR3 is TGTGCCAGCAGCTTAGAGGCGGGGGGGTCCTACGAGCAGTACTTC. Amino acid sequence: CASSLEAGGSYEQYF. The chain has TRBV11-2 and TRBJ2-7; TRBD2 matches 9 bases. Germline trimming cut 0 bases from V and 1 base from J; bases unmatched to any gene: 1. There are 15 residues in the CDR3. Germline V lookup: CDR1 SGHAT, CDR2 FQNNGV. Based on the CDR3 plus reference TRBV11-2 and TRBJ2-7, the full variable domain is EAGVAQSPRYKIIEKRQSVAFWCNPISGHATLYWYQQILGQGPKLLIQFQNNGVVDDSQLPKDRFSAERLKGVDSTLKIQPAKLEDSAVYLCASSLEAGGSYEQYFGPGTRLTVT.

This sequence joins TRBV7-8 and TRBJ2-7; D not certain. Germline-derived CDR1 and CDR2 are SGHVS and FQNEAQ. This CDR3 contains 12 residues. Deletions cut 5 bases from V and 3 bases from J, with 8 bases between. The CDR3 nucleotides are TGTGCCAGCAGCCCCTTAGACTACGAGCAGTACTTC. It yields the protein CASSPLDYEQYF. The whole variable domain, remainder taken from reference TRBV7-8 and TRBJ2-7, is GAGVSQSPRYKVAKRGQDVALRCDPISGHVSLFWYQQALGQGPEFLTYFQNEAQLDKSGLPSDRFFAERPEGSVSTLKIQRTQQEDSAVYLCASSPLDYEQYFGPGTRLTVT.

This chain uses TRBV27 with TRBJ1-5, with 7 bases that match TRBD1. V lost 4 bases, J lost 1 base, and 4 bases stayed unmatched. Germline values: CDR1 MNHEY, CDR2 SMNVEV (reference sequence). There are 15 residues in the CDR3. CDR3 amino acids: CASSSAGGSNQPQHF. CDR3 coding DNA: TGTGCCAGCAGTTCGGCAGGGGGAAGCAATCAGCCCCAGCATTTT.

The chain uses TRBV9 and TRBJ1-6; D gene ambiguous. CDR1 and CDR2 from the germline V gene are SGDLS and YYNGEE. This CDR3 is 17 amino acids long. V was cut by 2 bases and J by 0 bases, with 12 bases left in between. The DNA for the CDR3 is TGTGCCAGCAGCGTCCAAGGAGGTCACTCCTATAATTCACCCCTCCACTTT. Translating it yields CASSVQGGHSYNSPLHF. The whole variable domain, remainder taken from reference TRBV9 and TRBJ1-6, is DSGVTQTPKHLITATGQRVTLRCSPRSGDLSVYWYQQSLDQGLQFLIQYYNGEERAKGNILERFSAQQFPDLHSELNLSSLELGDSALYFCASSVQGGHSYNSPLHFGNGTRLTVT.

The chain recombines TRBV23-1 with TRBJ2-1; D may be TRBD1 or TRBD2 (5 bases each). TRBV23-1 is flagged as an ORF with uncertain function. The CDR3 is 16 residues long. V was shortened by 0 bases and J by 5 bases, with 14 bases between the two germline ends. DNA for the CDR3: TGCGCCAGCAGTCAATCAGGAGGTAGGGACCACAATGAGCAGTTCTTC. Its protein is CASSQSGGRDHNEQFF.

The chain links TRBV13 to TRBJ2-1; no reliable D call. Per germline, CDR1 PRHDT and CDR2 FYEKMQ (reference sequence). The V and J ends lost 5 bases and 3 bases respectively, with 14 bases between them. The CDR3 contains 15 residues. Written as DNA, the CDR3 is TGTGCCAGCAGCCCGTCCCTTGACATCTACAATGAGCAGTTCTTC. Translating gives CASSPSLDIYNEQFF.

The chain combines TRBV6-5 with TRBJ2-1; 10 bases are a match to TRBD2. The ends lost 6 bases at V and 7 bases at J; junction bases unmatched: 6. The germline V gene has CDR1 MNHEY and CDR2 SVGAGI. The CDR3 loop spans 14 amino acids. This CDR3 reads CASRKAGGKNEQFF. The CDR3 coding sequence is TGTGCCAGCAGAAAAGCGGGAGGGAAGAATGAGCAGTTCTTC.